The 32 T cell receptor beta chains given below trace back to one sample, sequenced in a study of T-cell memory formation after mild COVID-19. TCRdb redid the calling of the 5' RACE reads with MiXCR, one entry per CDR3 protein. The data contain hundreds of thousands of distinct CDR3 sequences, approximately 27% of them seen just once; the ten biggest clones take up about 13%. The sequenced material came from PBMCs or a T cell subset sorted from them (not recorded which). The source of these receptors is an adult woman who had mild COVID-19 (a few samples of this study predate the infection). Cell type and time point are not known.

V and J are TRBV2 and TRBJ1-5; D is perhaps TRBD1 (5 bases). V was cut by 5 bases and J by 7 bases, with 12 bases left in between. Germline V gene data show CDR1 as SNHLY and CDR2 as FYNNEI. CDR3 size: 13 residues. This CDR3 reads CASSRGTGQPQHF. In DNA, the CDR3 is TGTGCCAGCAGTCGAGGGACGGGACAGCCCCAGCATTTT.

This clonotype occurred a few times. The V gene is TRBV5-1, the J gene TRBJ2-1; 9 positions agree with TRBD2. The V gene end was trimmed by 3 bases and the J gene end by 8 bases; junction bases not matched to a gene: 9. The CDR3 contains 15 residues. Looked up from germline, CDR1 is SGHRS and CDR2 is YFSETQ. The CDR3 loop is CASSSSGNPEDEQFF. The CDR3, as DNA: TGCGCCAGCAGCTCTAGCGGGAACCCGGAGGATGAGCAGTTCTTC.

The CDR3 spells CSARGQVADEQYF. CDR3 bases: TGCAGTGCTAGAGGTCAGGTCGCGGACGAGCAGTACTTC. V usage is TRBV20-1 and J usage is TRBJ2-7; D not certain. The CDR3 has 13 amino acids. Germline V gene sequence: CDR1 DFQATT, CDR2 SNEGSKA (reference sequence). With 1 base removed from V and 5 bases from J, the gap between germline ends came to 12 bases.

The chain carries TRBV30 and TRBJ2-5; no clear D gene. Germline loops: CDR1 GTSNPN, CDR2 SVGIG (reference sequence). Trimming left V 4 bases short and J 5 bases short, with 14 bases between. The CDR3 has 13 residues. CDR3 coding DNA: TGTGCCTGGAAGTTGGAAGGTGTGGAGACCCAGTACTTC. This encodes CAWKLEGVETQYF.

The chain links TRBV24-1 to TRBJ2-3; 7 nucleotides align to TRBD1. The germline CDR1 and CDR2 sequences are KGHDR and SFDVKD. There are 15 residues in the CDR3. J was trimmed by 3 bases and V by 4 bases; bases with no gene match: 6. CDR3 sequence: CATSEWAGGTDTQYF. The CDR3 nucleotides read TGTGCCACCAGTGAGTGGGCAGGGGGTACAGATACGCAGTATTTT.

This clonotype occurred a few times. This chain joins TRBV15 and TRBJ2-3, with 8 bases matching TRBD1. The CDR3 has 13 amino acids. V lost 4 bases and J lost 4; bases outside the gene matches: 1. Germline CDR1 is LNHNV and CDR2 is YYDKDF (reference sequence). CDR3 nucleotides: TGTGCCACCAGCAACAGGGGGGCAGATACGCAGTATTTT. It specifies CATSNRGADTQYF.

CDR3: CASSEAWVGEAFF. The CDR3 DNA reads as TGTGCCAGCAGTGAAGCTTGGGTCGGTGAAGCTTTCTTT. The chain links TRBV6-1 to TRBJ1-1; D is unclear. The ends were cut back, 0 bases at V and 7 bases at J, with 9 bases in the middle. The CDR3 is 13 residues long. Germline V gene data show CDR1 as MNHNS and CDR2 as SASEGT.

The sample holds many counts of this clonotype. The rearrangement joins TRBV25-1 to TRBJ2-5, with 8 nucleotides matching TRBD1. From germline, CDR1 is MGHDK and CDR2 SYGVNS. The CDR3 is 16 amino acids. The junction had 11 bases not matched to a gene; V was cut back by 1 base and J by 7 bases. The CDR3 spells CASSESRQGPEWTQYF. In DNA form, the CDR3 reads TGTGCCAGCAGTGAATCGAGACAGGGGCCAGAGTGGACCCAGTACTTC.

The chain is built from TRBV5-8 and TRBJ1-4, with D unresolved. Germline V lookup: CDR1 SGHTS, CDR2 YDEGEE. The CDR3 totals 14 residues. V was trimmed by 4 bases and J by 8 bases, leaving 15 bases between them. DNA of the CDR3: TGTGCCAGCAGCCACGGTTCAAAAGGGGAAAAACTGTTTTTT. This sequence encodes CASSHGSKGEKLFF.

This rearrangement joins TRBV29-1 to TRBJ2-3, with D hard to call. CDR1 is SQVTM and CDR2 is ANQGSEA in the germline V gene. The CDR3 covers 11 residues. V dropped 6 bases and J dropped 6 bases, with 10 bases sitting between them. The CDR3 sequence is CSVPLGDTQYF. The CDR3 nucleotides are TGCAGCGTCCCCCTCGGCGATACGCAGTATTTT.

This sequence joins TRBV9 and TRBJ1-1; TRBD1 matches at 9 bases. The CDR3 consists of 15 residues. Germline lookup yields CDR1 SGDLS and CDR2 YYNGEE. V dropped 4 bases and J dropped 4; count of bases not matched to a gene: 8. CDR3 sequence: CASSPWTGVTTEAFF. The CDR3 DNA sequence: TGTGCCAGCAGCCCCTGGACAGGGGTGACCACTGAAGCTTTCTTT.

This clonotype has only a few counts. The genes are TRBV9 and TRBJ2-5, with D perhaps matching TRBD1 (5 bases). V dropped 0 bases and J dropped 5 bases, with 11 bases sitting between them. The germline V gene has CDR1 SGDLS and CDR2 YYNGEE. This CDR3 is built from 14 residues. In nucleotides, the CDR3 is TGTGCCAGCAGCGTAGATTTGGGGCGGGAGACCCAGTACTTC. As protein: CASSVDLGRETQYF.

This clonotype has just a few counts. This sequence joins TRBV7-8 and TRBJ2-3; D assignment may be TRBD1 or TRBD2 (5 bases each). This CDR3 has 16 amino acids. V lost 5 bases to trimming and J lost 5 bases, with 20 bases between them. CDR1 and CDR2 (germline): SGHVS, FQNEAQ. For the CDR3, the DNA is TGTGCCAGCAGCCAGACAGTTCGGAGGTTGAGAGATACGCAGTATTTT. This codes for CASSQTVRRLRDTQYF.

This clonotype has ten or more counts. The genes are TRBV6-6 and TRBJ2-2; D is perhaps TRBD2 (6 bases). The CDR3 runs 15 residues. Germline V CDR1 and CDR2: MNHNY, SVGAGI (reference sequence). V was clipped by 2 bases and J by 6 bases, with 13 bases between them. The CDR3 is CASSYRSRRAGELFF. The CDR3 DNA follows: TGTGCCAGCAGTTACCGGTCTAGGAGGGCCGGGGAGCTGTTTTTT.

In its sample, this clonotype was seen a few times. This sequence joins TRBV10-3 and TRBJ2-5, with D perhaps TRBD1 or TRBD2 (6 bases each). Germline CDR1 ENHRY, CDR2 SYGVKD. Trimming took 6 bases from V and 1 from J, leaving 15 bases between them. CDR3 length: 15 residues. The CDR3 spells CAISPAGGPQETQYF. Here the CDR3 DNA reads TGTGCCATCAGCCCAGCCGGGGGCCCCCAAGAGACCCAGTACTTC.

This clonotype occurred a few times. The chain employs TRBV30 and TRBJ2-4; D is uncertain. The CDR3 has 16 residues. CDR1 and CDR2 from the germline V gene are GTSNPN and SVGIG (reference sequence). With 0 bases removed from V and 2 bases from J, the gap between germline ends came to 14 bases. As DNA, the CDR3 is TGTGCCTGGAGTGTTCGTAGTGCTGCCTCCAAAAACATTCAGTACTTC. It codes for CAWSVRSAASKNIQYF. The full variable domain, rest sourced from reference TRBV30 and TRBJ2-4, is SQTIHQWPATLVQPVGSPLSLECTVEGTSNPNLYWYRQAAGRGLQLLFYSVGIGQISSEVPQNLSASRPQDRQFILSSKKLLLSDSGFYLCAWSVRSAASKNIQYFGAGTRLSVL.

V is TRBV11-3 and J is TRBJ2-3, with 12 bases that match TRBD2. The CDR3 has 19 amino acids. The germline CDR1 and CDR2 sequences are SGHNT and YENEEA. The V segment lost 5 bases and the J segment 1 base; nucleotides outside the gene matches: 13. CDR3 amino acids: CASSASTSGRPPGTDTQYF. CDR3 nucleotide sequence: TGTGCCAGCAGCGCCTCAACTAGCGGGAGGCCCCCGGGCACAGATACGCAGTATTTT. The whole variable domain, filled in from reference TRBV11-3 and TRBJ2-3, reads EAGVVQSPRYKIIEKKQPVAFWCNPISGHNTLYWYLQNLGQGPELLIRYENEEAVDDSQLPKDRFSAERLKGVDSTLKIQPAELGDSAVYLCASSASTSGRPPGTDTQYFGPGTRLTVL.

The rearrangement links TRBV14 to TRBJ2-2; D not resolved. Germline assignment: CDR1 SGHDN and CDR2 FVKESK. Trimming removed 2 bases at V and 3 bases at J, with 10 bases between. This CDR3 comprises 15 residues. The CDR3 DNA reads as TGTGCCAGCAGCCAAACTCGGCTACACACCGGGGAGCTGTTTTTT. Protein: CASSQTRLHTGELFF. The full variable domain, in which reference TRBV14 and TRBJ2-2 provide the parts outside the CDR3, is EAGVTQFPSHSVIEKGQTVTLRCDPISGHDNLYWYRRVMGKEIKFLLHFVKESKQDESGMPNNRFLAERTGGTYSTLKVQPAELEDSGVYFCASSQTRLHTGELFFGEGSRLTVL.

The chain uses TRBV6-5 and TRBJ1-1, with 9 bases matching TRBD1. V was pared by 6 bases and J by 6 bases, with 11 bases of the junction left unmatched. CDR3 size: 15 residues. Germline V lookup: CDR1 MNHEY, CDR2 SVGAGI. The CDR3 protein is CASRRQGGATSEAFF. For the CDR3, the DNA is TGTGCCAGCAGGAGACAGGGGGGAGCCACATCTGAAGCTTTCTTT.

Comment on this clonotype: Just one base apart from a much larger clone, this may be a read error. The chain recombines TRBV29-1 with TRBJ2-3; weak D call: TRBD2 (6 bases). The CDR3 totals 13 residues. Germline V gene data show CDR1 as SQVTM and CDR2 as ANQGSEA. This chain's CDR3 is CTGTGVSTDTKYF. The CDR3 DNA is TGCACCGGGACTGGGGTGTCGACAGATACGAAGTATTTT.

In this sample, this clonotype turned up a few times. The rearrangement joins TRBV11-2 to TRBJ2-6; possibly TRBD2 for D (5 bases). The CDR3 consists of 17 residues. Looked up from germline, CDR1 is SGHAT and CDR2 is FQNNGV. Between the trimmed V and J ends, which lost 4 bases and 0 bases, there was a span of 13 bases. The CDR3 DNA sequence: TGTGCCAGCAGCTCGTGGACGGGAAGCTCTGGGGCCAACGTCCTGACTTTC. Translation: CASSSWTGSSGANVLTF. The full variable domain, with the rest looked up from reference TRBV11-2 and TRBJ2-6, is EAGVAQSPRYKIIEKRQSVAFWCNPISGHATLYWYQQILGQGPKLLIQFQNNGVVDDSQLPKDRFSAERLKGVDSTLKIQPAKLEDSAVYLCASSSWTGSSGANVLTFGAGSRLTVL.

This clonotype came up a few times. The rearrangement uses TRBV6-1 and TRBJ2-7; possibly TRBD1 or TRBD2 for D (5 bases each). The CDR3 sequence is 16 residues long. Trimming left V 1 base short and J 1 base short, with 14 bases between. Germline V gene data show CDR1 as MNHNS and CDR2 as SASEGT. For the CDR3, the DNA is TGTGCCAGCAGTGAAGGGCGGGTAGGGGAATCCTACGAGCAGTACTTC. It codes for CASSEGRVGESYEQYF.

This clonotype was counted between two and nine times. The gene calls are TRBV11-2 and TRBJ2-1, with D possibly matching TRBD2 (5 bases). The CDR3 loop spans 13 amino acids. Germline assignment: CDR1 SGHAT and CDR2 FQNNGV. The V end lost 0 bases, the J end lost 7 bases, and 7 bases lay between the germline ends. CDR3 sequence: CASSLEWRNEQFF. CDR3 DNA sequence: TGTGCCAGCAGCTTAGAATGGAGGAATGAGCAGTTCTTC. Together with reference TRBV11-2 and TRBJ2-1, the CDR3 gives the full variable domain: EAGVAQSPRYKIIEKRQSVAFWCNPISGHATLYWYQQILGQGPKLLIQFQNNGVVDDSQLPKDRFSAERLKGVDSTLKIQPAKLEDSAVYLCASSLEWRNEQFFGPGTRLTVL.

The CDR3 loop reads CASSYASLGANVLTF. The DNA of the CDR3 is TGTGCCAGCAGTTACGCTAGTCTAGGGGCCAACGTCCTGACTTTC. The genes are TRBV6-2 or TRBV6-3 and TRBJ2-6; D remains unclear. This CDR3 is built from 15 residues. Trimming shortened V by 2 bases and J by 4 bases, and 9 bases separated the two germline ends. The germline V gene has CDR1 MNHEY and CDR2 SVGEGT.

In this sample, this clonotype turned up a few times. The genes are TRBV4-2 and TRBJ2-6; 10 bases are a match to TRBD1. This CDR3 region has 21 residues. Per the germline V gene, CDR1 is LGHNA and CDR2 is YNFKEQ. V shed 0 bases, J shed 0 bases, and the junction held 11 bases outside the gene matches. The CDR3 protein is CASSQERGDRGPNSGANVLTF. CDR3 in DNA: TGTGCCAGCAGCCAAGAAAGGGGGGACAGGGGCCCCAACTCTGGGGCCAACGTCCTGACTTTC.

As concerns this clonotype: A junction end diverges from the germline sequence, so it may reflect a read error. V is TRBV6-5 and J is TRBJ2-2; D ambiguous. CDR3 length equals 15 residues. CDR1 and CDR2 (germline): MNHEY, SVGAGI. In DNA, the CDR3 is TGTGCCAGCAGCCCACGCAGGACGAATACCGGGGAGCTGTTTTTT. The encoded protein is CASSPRRTNTGELFF.

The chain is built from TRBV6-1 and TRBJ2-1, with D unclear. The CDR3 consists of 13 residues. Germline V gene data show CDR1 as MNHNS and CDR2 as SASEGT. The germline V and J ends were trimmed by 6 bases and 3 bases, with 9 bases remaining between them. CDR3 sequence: CASRGQHYNEQFF. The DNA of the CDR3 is TGTGCCAGCAGGGGCCAGCACTACAATGAGCAGTTCTTC.

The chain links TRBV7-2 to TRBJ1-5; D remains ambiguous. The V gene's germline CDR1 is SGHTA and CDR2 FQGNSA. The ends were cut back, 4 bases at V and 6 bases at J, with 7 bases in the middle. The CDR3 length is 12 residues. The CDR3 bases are TGTGCCAGCAGCTGGGCCGGTCAGCCCCAGCATTTT. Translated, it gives CASSWAGQPQHF.

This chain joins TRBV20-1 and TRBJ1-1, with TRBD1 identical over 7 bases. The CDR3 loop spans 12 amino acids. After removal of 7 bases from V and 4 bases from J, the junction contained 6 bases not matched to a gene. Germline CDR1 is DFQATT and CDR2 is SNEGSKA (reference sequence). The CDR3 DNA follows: TGCAGTGTCAGACAGGGCGGCACTGAAGCTTTCTTT. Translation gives CSVRQGGTEAFF.

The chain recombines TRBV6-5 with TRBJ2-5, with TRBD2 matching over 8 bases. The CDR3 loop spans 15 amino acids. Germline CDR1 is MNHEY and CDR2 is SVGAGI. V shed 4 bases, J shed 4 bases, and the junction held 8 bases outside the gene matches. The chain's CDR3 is CASSSRAGVRETQYF. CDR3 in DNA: TGTGCCAGCAGTTCCCGAGCGGGAGTTAGAGAGACCCAGTACTTC.

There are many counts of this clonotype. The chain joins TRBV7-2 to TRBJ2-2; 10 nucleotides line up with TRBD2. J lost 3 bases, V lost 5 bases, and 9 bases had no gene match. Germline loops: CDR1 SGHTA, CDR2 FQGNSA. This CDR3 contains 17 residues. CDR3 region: CASSLPGLAGDTGELFF. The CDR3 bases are TGTGCCAGCAGCCTCCCTGGGCTAGCGGGGGACACCGGGGAGCTGTTTTTT. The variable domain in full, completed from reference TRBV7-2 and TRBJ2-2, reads GAGVSQSPSNKVTEKGKDVELRCDPISGHTALYWYRQSLGQGLEFLIYFQGNSAPDKSGLPSDRFSAERTGGSVSTLTIQRTQQEDSAVYLCASSLPGLAGDTGELFFGEGSRLTVL.

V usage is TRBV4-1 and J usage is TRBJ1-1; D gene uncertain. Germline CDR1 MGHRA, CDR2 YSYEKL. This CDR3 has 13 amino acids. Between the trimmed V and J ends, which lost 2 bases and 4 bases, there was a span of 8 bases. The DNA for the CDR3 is TGCGCCAGCAGCCAACAAATTGGCACTGAAGCTTTCTTT. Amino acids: CASSQQIGTEAFF.